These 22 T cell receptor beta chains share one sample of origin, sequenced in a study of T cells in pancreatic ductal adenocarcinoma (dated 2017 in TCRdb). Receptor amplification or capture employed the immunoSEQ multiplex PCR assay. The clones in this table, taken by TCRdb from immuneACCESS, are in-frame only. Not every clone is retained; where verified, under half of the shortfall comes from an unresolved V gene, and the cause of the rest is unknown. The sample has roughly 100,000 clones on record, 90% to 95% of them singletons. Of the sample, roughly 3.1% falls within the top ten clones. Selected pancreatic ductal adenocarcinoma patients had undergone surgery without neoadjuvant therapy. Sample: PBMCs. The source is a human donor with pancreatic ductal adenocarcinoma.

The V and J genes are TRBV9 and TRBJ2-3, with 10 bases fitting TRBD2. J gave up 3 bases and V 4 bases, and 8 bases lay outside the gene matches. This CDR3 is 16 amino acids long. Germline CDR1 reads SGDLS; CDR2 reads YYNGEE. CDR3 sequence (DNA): TGTGCCAGCAGCTCAGACGGACTAGCGGAAACAGATACGCAGTATTTT. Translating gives CASSSDGLAETDTQYF.

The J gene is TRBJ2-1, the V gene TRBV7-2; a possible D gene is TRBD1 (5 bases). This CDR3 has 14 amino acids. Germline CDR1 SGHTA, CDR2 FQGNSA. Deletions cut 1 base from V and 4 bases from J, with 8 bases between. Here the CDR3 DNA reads TGTGCCAGCAGCTTAGTACAGGATTACAATGAGCAGTTCTTC. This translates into CASSLVQDYNEQFF.

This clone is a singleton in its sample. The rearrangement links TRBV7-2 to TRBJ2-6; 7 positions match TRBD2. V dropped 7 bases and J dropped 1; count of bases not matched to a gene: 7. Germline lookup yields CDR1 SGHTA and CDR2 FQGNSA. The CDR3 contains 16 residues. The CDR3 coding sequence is TGTGCCAGCACGCCCGGCGGGGGATCTGGGGCCAACGTCCTGACTTTC. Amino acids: CASTPGGGSGANVLTF.

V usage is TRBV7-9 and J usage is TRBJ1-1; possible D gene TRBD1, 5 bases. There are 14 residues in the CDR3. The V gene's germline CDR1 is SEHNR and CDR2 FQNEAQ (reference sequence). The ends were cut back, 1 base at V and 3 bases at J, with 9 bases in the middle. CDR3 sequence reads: CASSLGAQDTEAFF. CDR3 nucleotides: TGTGCCAGCAGCTTAGGTGCACAGGACACTGAAGCTTTCTTT.

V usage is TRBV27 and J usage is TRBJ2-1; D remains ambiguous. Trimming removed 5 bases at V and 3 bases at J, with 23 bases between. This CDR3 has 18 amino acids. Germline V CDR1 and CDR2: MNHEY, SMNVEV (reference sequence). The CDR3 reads CASSPRGLYLSDYNEQFF. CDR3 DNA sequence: TGTGCCAGCAGTCCGCGCGGCCTCTACCTCAGTGACTACAATGAGCAGTTCTTC.

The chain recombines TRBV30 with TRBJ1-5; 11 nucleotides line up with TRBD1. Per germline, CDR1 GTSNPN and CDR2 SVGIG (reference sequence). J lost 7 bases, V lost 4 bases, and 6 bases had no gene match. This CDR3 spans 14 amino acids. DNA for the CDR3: TGTGCCTGGAATACGGGACAGGGGGGCCAGCCCCAGCATTTT. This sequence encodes CAWNTGQGGQPQHF.

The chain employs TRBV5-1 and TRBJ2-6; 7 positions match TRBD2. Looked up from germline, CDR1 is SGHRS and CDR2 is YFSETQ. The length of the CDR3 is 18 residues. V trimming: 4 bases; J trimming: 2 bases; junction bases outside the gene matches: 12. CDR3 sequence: CASSHRLASQAGANVLTF. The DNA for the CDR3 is TGCGCCAGCAGCCACCGACTAGCCAGCCAGGCTGGGGCCAACGTCCTGACTTTC.

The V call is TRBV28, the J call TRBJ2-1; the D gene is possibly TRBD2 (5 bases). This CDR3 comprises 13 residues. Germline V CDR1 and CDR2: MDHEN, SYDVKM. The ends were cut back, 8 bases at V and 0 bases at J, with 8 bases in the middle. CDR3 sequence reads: CASGRGSYNEQFF. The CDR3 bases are TGTGCCAGCGGACGGGGCTCCTACAATGAGCAGTTCTTC.

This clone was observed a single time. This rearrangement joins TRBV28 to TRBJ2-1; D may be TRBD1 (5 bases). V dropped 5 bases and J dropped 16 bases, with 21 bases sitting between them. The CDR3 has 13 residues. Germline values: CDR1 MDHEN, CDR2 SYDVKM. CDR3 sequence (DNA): TGTGCCAGCAGTCCTACGGACACAGAGGCGGCCTTCTTC. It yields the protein CASSPTDTEAAFF.

DNA of the CDR3: TGTGCCAGCAGTTCGGCGGGGGCCGGGGAGCTGTTTTTT. Translating it yields CASSSAGAGELFF. The V gene is TRBV2, the J gene TRBJ2-2, with 7 bases matching TRBD2. Trimming took 5 bases from V and 6 from J; bases not matched to a gene: 3. In germline, CDR1 is SNHLY, CDR2 FYNNEI. There are 13 residues in the CDR3.

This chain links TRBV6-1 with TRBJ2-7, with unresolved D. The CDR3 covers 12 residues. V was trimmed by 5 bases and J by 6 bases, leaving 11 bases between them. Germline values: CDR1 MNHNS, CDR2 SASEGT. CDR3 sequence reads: CASSPPRFEQYF. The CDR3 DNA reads TGTGCCAGCAGTCCTCCTAGATTCGAGCAGTACTTC.

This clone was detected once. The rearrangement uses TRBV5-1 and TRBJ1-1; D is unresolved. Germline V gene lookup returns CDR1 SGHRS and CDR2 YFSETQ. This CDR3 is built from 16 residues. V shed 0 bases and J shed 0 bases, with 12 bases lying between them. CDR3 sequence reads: CASSLAAGHMNTEAFF. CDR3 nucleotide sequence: TGCGCCAGCAGCTTGGCGGCAGGCCACATGAACACTGAAGCTTTCTTT.

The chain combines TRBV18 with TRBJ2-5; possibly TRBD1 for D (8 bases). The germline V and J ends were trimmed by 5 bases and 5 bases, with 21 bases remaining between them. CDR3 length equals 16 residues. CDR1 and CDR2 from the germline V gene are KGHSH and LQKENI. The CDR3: CASSIQSDRGGETQYF. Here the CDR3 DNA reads TGTGCCAGCTCAATTCAGTCCGACAGGGGAGGGGAGACCCAGTACTTC.

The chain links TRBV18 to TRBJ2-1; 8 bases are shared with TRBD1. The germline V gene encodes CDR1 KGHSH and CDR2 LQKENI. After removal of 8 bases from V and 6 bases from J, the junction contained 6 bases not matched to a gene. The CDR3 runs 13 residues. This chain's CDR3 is CASTQDRGNEQFF. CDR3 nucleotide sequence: TGTGCCAGCACTCAAGACAGGGGCAATGAGCAGTTCTTC.

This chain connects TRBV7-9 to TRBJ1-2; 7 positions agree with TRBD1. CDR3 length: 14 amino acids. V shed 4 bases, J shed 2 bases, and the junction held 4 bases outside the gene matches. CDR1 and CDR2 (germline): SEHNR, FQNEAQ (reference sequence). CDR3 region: CASSSLGQNYGYTF. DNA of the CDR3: TGTGCCAGCAGCTCCCTGGGACAGAACTATGGCTACACCTTC.

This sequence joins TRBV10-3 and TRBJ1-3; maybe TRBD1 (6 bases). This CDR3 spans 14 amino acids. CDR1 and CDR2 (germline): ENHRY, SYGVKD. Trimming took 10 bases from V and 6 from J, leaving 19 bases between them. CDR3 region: CATKLTGTENTIYF. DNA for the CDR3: TGTGCCACCAAGCTCACAGGGACCGAAAACACCATATATTTT.

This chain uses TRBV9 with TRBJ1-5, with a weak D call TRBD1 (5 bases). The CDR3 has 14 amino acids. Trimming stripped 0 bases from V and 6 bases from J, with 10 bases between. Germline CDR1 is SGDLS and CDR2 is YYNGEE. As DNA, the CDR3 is TGTGCCAGCAGCGTAGCGGCGGGGGGTCAGCCCCAGCATTTT. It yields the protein CASSVAAGGQPQHF. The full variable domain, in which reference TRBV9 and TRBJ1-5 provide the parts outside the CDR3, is DSGVTQTPKHLITATGQRVTLRCSPRSGDLSVYWYQQSLDQGLQFLIQYYNGEERAKGNILERFSAQQFPDLHSELNLSSLELGDSALYFCASSVAAGGQPQHFGDGTRLSIL.

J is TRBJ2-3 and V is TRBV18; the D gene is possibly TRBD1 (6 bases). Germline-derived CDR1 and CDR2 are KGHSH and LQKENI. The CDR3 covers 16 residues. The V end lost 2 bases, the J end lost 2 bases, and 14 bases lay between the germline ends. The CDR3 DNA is TGTGCCAGCTCACCAGCTCAACAGGGACACACAGATACGCAGTATTTT. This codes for CASSPAQQGHTDTQYF.

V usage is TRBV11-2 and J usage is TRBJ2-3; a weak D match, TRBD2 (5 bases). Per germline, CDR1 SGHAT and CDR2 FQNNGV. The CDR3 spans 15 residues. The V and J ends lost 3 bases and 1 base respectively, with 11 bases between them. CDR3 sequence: CASSLWEQGTDTQYF. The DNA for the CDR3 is TGTGCCAGCAGCTTGTGGGAGCAGGGCACAGATACGCAGTATTTT. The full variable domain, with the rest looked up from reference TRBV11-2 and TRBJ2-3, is EAGVAQSPRYKIIEKRQSVAFWCNPISGHATLYWYQQILGQGPKLLIQFQNNGVVDDSQLPKDRFSAERLKGVDSTLKIQPAKLEDSAVYLCASSLWEQGTDTQYFGPGTRLTVL.

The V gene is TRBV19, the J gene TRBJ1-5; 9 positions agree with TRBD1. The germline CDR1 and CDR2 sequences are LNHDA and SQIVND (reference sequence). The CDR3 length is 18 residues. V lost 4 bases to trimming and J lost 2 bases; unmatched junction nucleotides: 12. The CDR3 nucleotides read TGTGCCAGTAGTACCACCGGGACAGGGCTGATCGGCAATCAGCCCCAGCATTTT. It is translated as CASSTTGTGLIGNQPQHF.

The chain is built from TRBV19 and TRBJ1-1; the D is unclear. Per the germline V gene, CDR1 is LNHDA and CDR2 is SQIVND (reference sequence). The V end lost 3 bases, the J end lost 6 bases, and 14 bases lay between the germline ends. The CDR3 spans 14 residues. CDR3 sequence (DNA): TGTGCCAGTAGTATCGGAAGACTCTACCCTGAAGCTTTCTTT. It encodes CASSIGRLYPEAFF.

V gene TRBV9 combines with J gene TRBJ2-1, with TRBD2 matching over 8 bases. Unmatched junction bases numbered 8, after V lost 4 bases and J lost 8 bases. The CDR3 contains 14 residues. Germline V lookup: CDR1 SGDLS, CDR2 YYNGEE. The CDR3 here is CASSYGTREDEQFF. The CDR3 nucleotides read TGTGCCAGCAGCTACGGGACTAGAGAAGATGAGCAGTTCTTC.